The 12 T cell receptor beta chains reported below all come from one sample, sequenced in a study of CD8 T cells in ankylosing spondylitis (dated by TCRdb to 2015 to 2018). Results the study describes overall, beyond this receptor: A TCR beta motif made up of several highly homologous amino acid variants appeared to be characteristic of blood from ankylosing spondylitis patients.

These receptors' targets are unknown. Libraries were built with 5' RACE. Sequencing was carried out with an Illumina HiSeq 2500. The public reads were quality trimmed at Q25 with fastp and then assembled into clones with MiXCR by TCRdb, keeping productive beta chains. When rows share a CDR3 protein, they turn into one entry using the most common DNA and genes. The sample includes some 85,000 distinct CDR3 sequences, with about 9% observed a single time. Approximately 30% of the sample lies in the top ten. The sequencing sample was made of blood, either unsorted or a sorted T cell fraction (not recorded which). The source is a male donor with ankylosing spondylitis.

The sample holds many counts of this clonotype. The chain has TRBV30 and TRBJ2-7, with 11 bases identical to TRBD2. Unmatched junction bases numbered 4, after V lost 6 bases and J lost 3 bases. The CDR3 is 13 amino acids. Germline assignment: CDR1 GTSNPN and CDR2 SVGIG (reference sequence). The CDR3 sequence: CACLGTSGYEQYF. In nucleotides, the CDR3 is TGTGCCTGCCTCGGGACTAGCGGCTACGAGCAGTACTTC.

This chain connects TRBV4-1 to TRBJ2-3, with TRBD1 matching over 7 bases. With V trimmed by 2 bases and J by 4 bases, 9 bases remained unmatched. The germline V gene has CDR1 MGHRA and CDR2 YSYEKL. This CDR3 comprises 16 residues. The CDR3 reads CASSQLTGTVADTQYF. In nucleotides, the CDR3 is TGCGCCAGCAGCCAACTAACCGGGACAGTCGCAGATACGCAGTATTTT.

J is TRBJ1-1 and V is TRBV6-1, with a weak D call TRBD1 (5 bases). V was shortened by 6 bases and J by 5 bases, with 10 bases between the two germline ends. The germline V gene encodes CDR1 MNHNS and CDR2 SASEGT. CDR3 length equals 12 residues. The CDR3 spells CASRQGSTEAFF. CDR3 DNA sequence: TGTGCCAGCAGGCAGGGCTCAACTGAAGCTTTCTTT.

This clonotype was observed many times. This chain connects TRBV29-1 to TRBJ2-1; TRBD1 aligns across 10 bases. Germline V CDR1 and CDR2: SQVTM, ANQGSEA. The CDR3 loop spans 14 amino acids. V lost 7 bases, J lost 2 bases, and 5 bases stayed unmatched. The CDR3 DNA reads TGCAGCGCCGGACAGGGGGAACCCTACAATGAGCAGTTCTTC. It is translated as CSAGQGEPYNEQFF.

This clonotype was detected many times. This chain links TRBV4-1 with TRBJ1-1; 9 bases are a match to TRBD1. The CDR3 is 14 amino acids. Trimming took 2 bases from V and 6 from J; bases not matched to a gene: 4. CDR1 is MGHRA, CDR2 YSYEKL, per germline. CDR3 in DNA: TGCGCCAGCAGCCAAAGACAGGGGGAGCCTGAAGCTTTCTTT. Translated, it gives CASSQRQGEPEAFF.

This clonotype was observed many times. The genes are TRBV5-1 and TRBJ2-3; D not certain. Germline V gene sequence: CDR1 SGHRS, CDR2 YFSETQ. Trimming left V 2 bases short and J 0 bases short, with 10 bases between. There are 15 residues in the CDR3. CDR3 residues: CASSFTTPSTDTQYF. In nucleotides, the CDR3 is TGCGCCAGCAGCTTCACCACGCCTAGCACAGATACGCAGTATTTT. Filled out from reference TRBV5-1 and TRBJ2-3, the complete variable domain reads KAGVTQTPRYLIKTRGQQVTLSCSPISGHRSVSWYQQTPGQGLQFLFEYFSETQRNKGNFPGRFSGRQFSNSRSEMNVSTLELGDSALYLCASSFTTPSTDTQYFGPGTRLTVL.

This clonotype was picked up a small number of times. A read error is likely, as this CDR3 ends without the conserved phenylalanine or tryptophan. This rearrangement joins TRBV2 to TRBJ2-3; 7 nucleotides agree with TRBD1. The junction had 7 bases not matched to a gene; V was cut back by 8 bases and J by 2 bases. The CDR3 has 14 residues. CDR1 is SNHLY, CDR2 FYNNEI, per germline. CDR3 protein: CASPRTGFTDTQYL. The CDR3 DNA is TGTGCCAGCCCTCGGACAGGTTTCACAGATACGCAGTATCTA.

A few counts support this clonotype. The chain is built from TRBV25-1 and TRBJ1-1; D not certain. V was trimmed by 7 bases and J by 2 bases, leaving 11 bases between them. The CDR3 covers 13 residues. Per germline, CDR1 MGHDK and CDR2 SYGVNS. CDR3 sequence: CASTFTGNTEAFF. CDR3 in DNA: TGTGCCAGCACTTTCACGGGTAACACTGAAGCTTTCTTT.

The rearrangement links TRBV5-6 to TRBJ1-2, with a weak D call TRBD1 (6 bases). With 1 base removed from V and 2 bases from J, the gap between germline ends came to 15 bases. CDR1 and CDR2 (germline): SGHDT, YYEEEE. The CDR3 spans 16 residues. The CDR3 bases are TGTGCCAGCAGCTTGCGGGGGCAGGGGATAAACTATGGCTACACCTTC. Encoded protein: CASSLRGQGINYGYTF.

This clonotype was observed a handful of times. The chain recombines TRBV12-3 or TRBV12-4 with TRBJ1-1, with a possible D match to TRBD1 (6 bases). The V gene lost 10 bases and the J gene lost 0 bases, with 15 bases spanning the gap. This CDR3 has 14 residues. CDR3 bases: TGTGCCATCACCACCGACAGGCTGAACACTGAAGCTTTCTTT. Amino acid sequence: CAITTDRLNTEAFF.

This clonotype was picked up many times. CDR3 in DNA: TGTGCCAGCCCCTTAGGGCGTGAGCAGTTCTTC. Translating gives CASPLGREQFF. This chain connects TRBV2 to TRBJ2-1; D remains ambiguous. The CDR3 has 11 residues. V was cut by 8 bases and J by 9 bases, with 11 bases left in between. CDR1 and CDR2 (germline): SNHLY, FYNNEI.

For this clonotype: A much larger clone lies one base from this, so it may be a read error. V usage is TRBV27 and J usage is TRBJ2-5; TRBD2 agrees at 10 bases. V gave up 1 base and J gave up 5 bases; unmatched junction bases: 4. Looked up from germline, CDR1 is MNHEY and CDR2 is SMNVEV (reference sequence). The CDR3 loop spans 15 amino acids. The CDR3, as DNA: TGTGCCAGCAGTTTATGCGGAGCGGGAGGGGAGACCCAGTACTTC. Translation gives CASSLCGAGGETQYF.